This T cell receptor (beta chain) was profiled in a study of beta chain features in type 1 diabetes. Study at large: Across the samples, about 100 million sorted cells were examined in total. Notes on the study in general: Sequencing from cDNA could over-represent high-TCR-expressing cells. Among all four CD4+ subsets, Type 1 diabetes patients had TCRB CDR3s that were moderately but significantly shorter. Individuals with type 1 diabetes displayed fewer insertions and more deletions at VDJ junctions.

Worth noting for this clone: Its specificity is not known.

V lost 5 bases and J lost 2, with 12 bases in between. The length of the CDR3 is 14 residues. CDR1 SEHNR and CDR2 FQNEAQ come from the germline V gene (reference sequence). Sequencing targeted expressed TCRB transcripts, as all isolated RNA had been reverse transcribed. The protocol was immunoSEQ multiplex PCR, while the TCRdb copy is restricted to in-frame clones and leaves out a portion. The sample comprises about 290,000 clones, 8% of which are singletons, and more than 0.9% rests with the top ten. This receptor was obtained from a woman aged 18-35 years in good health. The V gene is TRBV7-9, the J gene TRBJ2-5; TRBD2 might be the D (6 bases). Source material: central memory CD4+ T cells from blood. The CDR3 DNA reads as TGTGCCAGCAGCCCCGACAGCGGGCAAGAGACCCAGTACTTC. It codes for CASSPDSGQETQYF. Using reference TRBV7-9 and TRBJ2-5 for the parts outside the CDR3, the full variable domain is DTGVSQNPRHKITKRGQNVTFRCDPISEHNRLYWYRQTLGQGPEFLTYFQNEAQLEKSRLLSDRFSAERPKGSFSTLEIQRTEQGDSAMYLCASSPDSGQETQYFGPGTRLLVL.